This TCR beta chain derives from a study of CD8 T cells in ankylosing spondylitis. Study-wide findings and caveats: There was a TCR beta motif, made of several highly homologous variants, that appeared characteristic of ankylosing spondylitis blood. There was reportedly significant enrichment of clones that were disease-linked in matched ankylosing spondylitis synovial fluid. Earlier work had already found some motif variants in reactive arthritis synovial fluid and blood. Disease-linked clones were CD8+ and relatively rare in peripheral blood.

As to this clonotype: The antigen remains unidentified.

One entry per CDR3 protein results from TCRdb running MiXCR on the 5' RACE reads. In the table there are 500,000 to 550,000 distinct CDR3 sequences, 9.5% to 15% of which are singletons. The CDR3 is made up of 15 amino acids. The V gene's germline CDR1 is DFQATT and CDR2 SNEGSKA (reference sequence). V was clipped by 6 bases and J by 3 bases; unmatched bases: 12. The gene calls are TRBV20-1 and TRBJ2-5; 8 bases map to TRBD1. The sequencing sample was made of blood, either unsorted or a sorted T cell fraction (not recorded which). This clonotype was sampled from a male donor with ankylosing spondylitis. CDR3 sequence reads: CSAMDRARTKETQYF. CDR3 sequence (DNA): TGCAGTGCCATGGACAGGGCCAGGACTAAAGAGACCCAGTACTTC.